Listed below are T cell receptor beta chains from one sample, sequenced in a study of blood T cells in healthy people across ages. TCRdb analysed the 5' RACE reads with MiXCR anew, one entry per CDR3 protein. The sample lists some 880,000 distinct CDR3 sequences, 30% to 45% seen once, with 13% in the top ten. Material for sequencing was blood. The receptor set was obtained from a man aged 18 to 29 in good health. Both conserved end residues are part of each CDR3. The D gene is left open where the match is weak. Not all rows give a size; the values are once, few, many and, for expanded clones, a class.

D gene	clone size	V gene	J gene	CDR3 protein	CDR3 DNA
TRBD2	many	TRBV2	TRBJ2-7	CASSISGGPYEQYF	TGTGCCAGCAGTATTAGCGGGGGGCCCTACGAGCAGTACTTC
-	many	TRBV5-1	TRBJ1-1	CASSLMGPKNTEAFF	TGCGCCAGCAGCTTGATGGGACCCAAGAACACTGAAGCTTTCTTT
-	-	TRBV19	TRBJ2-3	CASTMFGGSTDTQYF	TGTGCCAGTACCATGTTTGGGGGAAGCACAGATACGCAGTATTTT
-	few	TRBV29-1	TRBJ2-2	CSAGGRTNTGELFF	TGCAGCGCCGGGGGGCGGACGAACACCGGGGAGCTGTTTTTT
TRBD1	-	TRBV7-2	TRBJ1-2	CASSLGPNRGRDTF	TGTGCCAGCAGCTTAGGACCAAACAGGGGCCGAGACACCTTC
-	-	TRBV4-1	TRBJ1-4	CASSQVSTATNEKLFF	TGCGCCAGCAGCCAAGTATCGACAGCAACTAATGAAAAACTGTTTTTT
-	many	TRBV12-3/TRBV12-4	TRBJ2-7	CASSFDYSYEQYF	TGTGCCAGCAGTTTTGACTACTCCTACGAGCAGTACTTC
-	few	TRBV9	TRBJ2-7	CASSVVGEPYEQYF	TGTGCCAGCAGCGTAGTTGGAGAGCCCTACGAGCAGTACTTC
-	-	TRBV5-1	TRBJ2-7	CTSSPGTGEQYF	TGCACCAGCAGCCCAGGGACTGGTGAGCAGTACTTC
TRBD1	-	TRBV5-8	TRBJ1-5	CASSLNRGRQPQHF	TGTGCCAGCAGCTTGAACAGGGGGAGGCAGCCCCAGCATTTT
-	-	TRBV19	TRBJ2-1	CASARIGSSYNEQFF	TGTGCCAGCGCTCGGATCGGAAGCTCCTACAATGAGCAGTTCTTC
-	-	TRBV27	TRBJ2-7	CASSLDTGSYNEQYF	TGTGCCAGCAGTCTGGACACCGGCTCCTACAATGAGCAGTACTTC
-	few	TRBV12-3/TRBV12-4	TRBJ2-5	CASSLALLRETQYF	TGTGCCAGCAGTTTAGCGCTACTGAGGGAGACCCAGTACTTC
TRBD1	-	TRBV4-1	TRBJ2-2	CASMKGQGDTGELFF	TGCGCCAGCATGAAAGGACAGGGAGACACCGGGGAGCTGTTTTTT
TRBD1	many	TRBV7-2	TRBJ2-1	CASSPQGQGYNEQFF	TGTGCCAGCAGCCCTCAAGGACAGGGCTACAATGAGCAGTTCTTC
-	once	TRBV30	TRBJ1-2	CAWSAGRGYTF	TGTGCCTGGAGTGCCGGTCGCGGCTACACCTTC
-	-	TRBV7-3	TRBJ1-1	CASSSALGGTKAFF	TGTGCCAGCAGCTCTGCTTTGGGCGGCACTAAAGCTTTCTTT
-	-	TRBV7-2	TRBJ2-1	CASSVGFVNEQFF	TGTGCCAGCAGCGTCGGATTTGTAAATGAGCAGTTCTTC
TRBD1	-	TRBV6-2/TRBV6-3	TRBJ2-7	CASRGQLYEQYF	TGTGCCAGCAGGGGACAGCTCTACGAGCAGTACTTC
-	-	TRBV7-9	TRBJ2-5	CASSSRTAQETQYF	TGTGCCAGCAGCTCCAGGACAGCACAAGAGACCCAGTACTTC
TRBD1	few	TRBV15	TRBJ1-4	CATSRGLGTGINEKLFF	TGTGCCACCAGCAGAGGGCTCGGGACAGGGATTAATGAAAAACTGTTTTTT
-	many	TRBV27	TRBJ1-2	CASSPLGPRNGYTF	TGTGCCAGCAGTCCCCTTGGGCCCAGGAATGGCTACACCTTC
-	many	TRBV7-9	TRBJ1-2	CASSLPGGYNYGYTF	TGTGCCAGCAGCTTACCGGGGGGATATAACTATGGCTACACCTTC
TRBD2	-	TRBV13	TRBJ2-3	CASSPGASGYTDTQYF	TGTGCCAGCAGCCCTGGTGCTAGCGGATACACAGATACGCAGTATTTT
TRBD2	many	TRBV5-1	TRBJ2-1	CASSVGTSLKSYNEQFF	TGCGCCAGCAGCGTCGGGACTAGCCTGAAATCCTACAATGAGCAGTTCTTC
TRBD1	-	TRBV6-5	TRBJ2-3	CASSYRWGQVTDTQYF	TGTGCCAGCAGTTACCGGTGGGGACAGGTAACAGATACGCAGTATTTT
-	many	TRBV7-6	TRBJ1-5	CASSLEPGNNQPQHF	TGTGCCAGCAGCTTAGAGCCAGGGAATAATCAGCCCCAGCATTTT
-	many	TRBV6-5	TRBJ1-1	CASSYEGGSWTEAFF	TGTGCCAGCAGTTACGAAGGGGGATCATGGACTGAAGCTTTCTTT
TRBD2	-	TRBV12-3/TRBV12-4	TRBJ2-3	CASSSRLAARTDTQYF	TGTGCCAGCAGTTCCAGACTAGCAGCCAGAACAGATACGCAGTATTTT
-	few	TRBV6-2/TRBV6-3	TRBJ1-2	CASSYQSARRARDGYTF	TGTGCCAGCAGTTACCAGTCCGCACGCAGGGCCCGGGATGGCTACACCTTC